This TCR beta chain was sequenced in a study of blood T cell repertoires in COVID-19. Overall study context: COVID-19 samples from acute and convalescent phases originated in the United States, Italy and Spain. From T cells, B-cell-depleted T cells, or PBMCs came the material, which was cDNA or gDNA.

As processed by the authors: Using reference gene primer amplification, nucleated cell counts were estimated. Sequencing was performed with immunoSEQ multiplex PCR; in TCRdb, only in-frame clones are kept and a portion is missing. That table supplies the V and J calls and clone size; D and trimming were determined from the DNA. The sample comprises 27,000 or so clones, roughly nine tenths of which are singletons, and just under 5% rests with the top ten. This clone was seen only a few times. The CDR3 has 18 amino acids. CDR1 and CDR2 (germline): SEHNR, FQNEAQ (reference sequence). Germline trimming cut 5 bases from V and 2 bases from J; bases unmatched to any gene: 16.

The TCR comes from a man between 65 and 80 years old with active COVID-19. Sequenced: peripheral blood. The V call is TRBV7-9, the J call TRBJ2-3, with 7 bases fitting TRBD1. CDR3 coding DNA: TGTGCCAGCAGCGGGGGACAGCACCTTCGAATCTACACAGATACGCAGTATTTT. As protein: CASSGGQHLRIYTDTQYF.